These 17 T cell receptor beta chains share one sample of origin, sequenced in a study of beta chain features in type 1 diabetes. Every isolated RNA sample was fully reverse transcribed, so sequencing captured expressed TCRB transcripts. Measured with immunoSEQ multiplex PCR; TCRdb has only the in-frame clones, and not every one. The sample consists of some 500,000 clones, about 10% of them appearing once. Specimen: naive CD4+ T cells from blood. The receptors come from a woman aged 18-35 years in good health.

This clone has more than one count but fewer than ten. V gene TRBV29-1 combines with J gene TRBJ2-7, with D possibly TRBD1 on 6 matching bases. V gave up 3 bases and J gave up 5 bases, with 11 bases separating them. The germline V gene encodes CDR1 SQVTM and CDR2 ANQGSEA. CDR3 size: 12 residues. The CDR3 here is CSVDRGSDEQYF. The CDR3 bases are TGCAGCGTTGATAGGGGGAGTGACGAGCAGTACTTC.

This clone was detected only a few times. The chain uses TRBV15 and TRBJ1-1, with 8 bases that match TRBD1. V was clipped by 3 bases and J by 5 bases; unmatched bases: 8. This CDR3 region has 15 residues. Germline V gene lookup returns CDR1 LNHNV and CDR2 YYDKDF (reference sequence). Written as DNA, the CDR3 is TGTGCCACCAGCAGGGGTGGACAGGGTTGGACTGAAGCTTTCTTT. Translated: CATSRGGQGWTEAFF.

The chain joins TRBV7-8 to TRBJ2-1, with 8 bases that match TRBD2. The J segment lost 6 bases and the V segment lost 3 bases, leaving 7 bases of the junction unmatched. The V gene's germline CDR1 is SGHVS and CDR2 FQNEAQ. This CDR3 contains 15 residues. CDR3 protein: CASSLISGMGNEQFF. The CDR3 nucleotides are TGTGCCAGCAGCTTGATTAGCGGGATGGGCAATGAGCAGTTCTTC.

The CDR3 reads CASSELGGELFF. CDR3 in DNA: TGCGCCAGCAGCGAACTAGGCGGGGAGCTGTTTTTT. J is TRBJ2-2 and V is TRBV5-1; D possibly corresponds to TRBD2 (5 bases). V lost 4 bases and J lost 7, with 8 bases in between. Germline CDR1 and CDR2: SGHRS and YFSETQ. This CDR3 region has 12 residues.

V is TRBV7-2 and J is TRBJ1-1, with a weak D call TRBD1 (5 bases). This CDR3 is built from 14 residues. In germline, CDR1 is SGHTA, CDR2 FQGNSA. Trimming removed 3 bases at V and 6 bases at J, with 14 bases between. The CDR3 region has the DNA TGTGCCAGCAGCTTCGAGGTATGGGGCGCTGAAGCTTTCTTT. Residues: CASSFEVWGAEAFF.

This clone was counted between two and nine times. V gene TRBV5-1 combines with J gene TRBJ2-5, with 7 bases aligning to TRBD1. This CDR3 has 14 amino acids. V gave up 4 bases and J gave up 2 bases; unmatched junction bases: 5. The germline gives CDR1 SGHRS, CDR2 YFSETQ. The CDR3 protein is CASSQRDRQETQYF. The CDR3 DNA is TGCGCCAGCAGCCAAAGGGACAGACAAGAGACCCAGTACTTC.

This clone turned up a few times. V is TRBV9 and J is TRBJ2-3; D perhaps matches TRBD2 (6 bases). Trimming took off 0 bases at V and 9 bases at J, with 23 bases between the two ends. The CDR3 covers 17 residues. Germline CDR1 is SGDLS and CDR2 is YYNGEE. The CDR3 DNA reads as TGTGCCAGCAGCGTAGGTCCTTCTCCGCGGGACCACTTAACGCAGTATTTT. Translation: CASSVGPSPRDHLTQYF.

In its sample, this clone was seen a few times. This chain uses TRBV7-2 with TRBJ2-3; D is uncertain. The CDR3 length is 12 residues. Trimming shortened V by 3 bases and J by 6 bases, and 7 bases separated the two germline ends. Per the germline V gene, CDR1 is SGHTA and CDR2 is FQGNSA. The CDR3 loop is CASSFSGDTQYF. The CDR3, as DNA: TGTGCCAGCAGCTTTTCCGGGGATACGCAGTATTTT.

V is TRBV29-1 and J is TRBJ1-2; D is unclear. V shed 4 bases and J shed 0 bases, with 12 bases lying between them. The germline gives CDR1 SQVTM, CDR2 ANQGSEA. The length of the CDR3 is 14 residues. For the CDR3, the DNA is TGCAGCGTTGTACCGGCAGGAGCTAACTATGGCTACACCTTC. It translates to CSVVPAGANYGYTF.

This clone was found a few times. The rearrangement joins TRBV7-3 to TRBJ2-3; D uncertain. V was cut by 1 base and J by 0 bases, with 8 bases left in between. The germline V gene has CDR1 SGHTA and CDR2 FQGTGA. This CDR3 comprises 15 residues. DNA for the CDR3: TGTGCCAGCAGCTTAAGAAGATCTAGCACAGATACGCAGTATTTT. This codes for CASSLRRSSTDTQYF. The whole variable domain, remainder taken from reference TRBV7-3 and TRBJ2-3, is GAGVSQTPSNKVTEKGKYVELRCDPISGHTALYWYRQSLGQGPEFLIYFQGTGAADDSGLPNDRFFAVRPEGSVSTLKIQRTERGDSAVYLCASSLRRSSTDTQYFGPGTRLTVL.

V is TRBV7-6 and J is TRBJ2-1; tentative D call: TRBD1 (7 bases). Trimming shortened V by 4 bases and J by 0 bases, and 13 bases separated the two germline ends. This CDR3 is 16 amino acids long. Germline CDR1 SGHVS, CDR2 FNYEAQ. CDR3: CASSSRGASSYNEQFF. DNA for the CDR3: TGTGCCAGCAGCTCCAGGGGGGCGAGCTCCTACAATGAGCAGTTCTTC.

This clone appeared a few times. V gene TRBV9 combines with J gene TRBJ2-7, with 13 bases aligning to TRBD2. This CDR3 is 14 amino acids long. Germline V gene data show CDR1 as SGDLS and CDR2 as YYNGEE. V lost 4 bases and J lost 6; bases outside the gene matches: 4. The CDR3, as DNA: TGTGCCAGCAGCCCAGGACTAGCGGGGGCCGAGCAGTACTTC. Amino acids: CASSPGLAGAEQYF.

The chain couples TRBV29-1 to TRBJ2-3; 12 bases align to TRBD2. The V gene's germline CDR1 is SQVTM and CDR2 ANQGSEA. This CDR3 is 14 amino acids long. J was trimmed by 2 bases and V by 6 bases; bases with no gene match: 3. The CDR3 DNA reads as TGCAGCGTGAGACTAGCGGGAGCCACAGATACGCAGTATTTT. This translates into CSVRLAGATDTQYF.

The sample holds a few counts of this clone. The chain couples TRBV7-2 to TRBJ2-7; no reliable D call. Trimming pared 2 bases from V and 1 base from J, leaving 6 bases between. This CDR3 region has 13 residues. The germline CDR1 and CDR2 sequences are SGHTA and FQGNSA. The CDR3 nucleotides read TGTGCCAGCAGCTTACTTGCATCCTACGAGCAGTACTTC. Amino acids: CASSLLASYEQYF.

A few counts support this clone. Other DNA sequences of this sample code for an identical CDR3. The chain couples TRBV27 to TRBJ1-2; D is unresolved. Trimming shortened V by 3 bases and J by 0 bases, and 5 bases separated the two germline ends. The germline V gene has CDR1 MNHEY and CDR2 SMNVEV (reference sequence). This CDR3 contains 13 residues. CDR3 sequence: CASSFRANYGYTF. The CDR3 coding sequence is TGTGCCAGCAGTTTTCGAGCTAACTATGGCTACACCTTC.

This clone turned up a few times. The CDR3 here is CASSVGLSGTYGYTF. The CDR3 bases are TGTGCCAGCAGCGTAGGCCTATCAGGAACCTATGGCTACACCTTC. This sequence joins TRBV9 and TRBJ1-2; no reliable D call. V was trimmed by 0 bases and J by 4 bases, leaving 13 bases between them. This CDR3 comprises 15 residues. CDR1 is SGDLS and CDR2 is YYNGEE in the germline V gene.

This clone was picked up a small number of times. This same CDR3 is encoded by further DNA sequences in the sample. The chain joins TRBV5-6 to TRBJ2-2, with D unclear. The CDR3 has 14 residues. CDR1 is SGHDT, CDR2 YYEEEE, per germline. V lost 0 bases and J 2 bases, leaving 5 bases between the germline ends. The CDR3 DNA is TGTGCCAGCAGCTTGGGTTTAAACACCGGGGAGCTGTTTTTT. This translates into CASSLGLNTGELFF.